This T cell receptor beta chain was observed in a study of blood T cell repertoires in COVID-19. As for the study in general: The United States, Italy and Spain supplied acute and convalescent COVID-19 samples.

This CDR3 has 12 residues. V lost 4 bases to trimming and J lost 4 bases; unmatched junction nucleotides: 1. Germline loops: CDR1 SGHRS, CDR2 YFSETQ. The authors' processing: Estimation of nucleated cell counts relied on the amplification of reference gene primers. TCRdb's table, derived via immunoSEQ multiplex PCR, lists solely in-frame clones and lacks some. Clonal size and the V and J genes are those of that table, whereas D and trimming came from the DNA. The sample yields 30,000 to 40,000 clones, around nine tenths seen once. The clonotype comes from a human donor in a cohort sampled during active COVID-19. The chain employs TRBV5-1 and TRBJ1-2; 7 bases align to TRBD1. The material sequenced was peripheral blood. The CDR3 spells CASSQGGYGYTF. CDR3 bases: TGCGCCAGCAGCCAGGGGGGCTATGGCTACACCTTC.